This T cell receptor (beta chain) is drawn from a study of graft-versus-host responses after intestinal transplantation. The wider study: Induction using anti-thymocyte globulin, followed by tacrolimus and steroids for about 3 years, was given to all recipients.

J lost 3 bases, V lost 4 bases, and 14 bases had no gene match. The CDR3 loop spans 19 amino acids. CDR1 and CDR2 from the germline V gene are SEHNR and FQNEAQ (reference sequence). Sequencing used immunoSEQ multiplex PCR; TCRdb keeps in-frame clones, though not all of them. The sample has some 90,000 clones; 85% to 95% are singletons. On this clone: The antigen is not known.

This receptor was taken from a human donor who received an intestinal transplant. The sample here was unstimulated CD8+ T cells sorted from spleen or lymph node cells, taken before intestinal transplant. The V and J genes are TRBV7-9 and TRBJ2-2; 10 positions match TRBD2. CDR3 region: CASSSNLAGEVWDTGELFF. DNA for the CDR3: TGTGCCAGCAGCTCGAACCTAGCGGGGGAAGTCTGGGACACCGGGGAGCTGTTTTTT.